This TCR beta chain was obtained from a study of blood T cell repertoires in COVID-19. Study-wide context: The samples span acute and convalescent COVID-19 from the United States, Italy and Spain.

The study recruited people aged about 18 to 89 years across 20 to 30 US areas. The CDR3 spans 15 residues. V was clipped by 4 bases and J by 3 bases; unmatched bases: 5. Germline values: CDR1 SQVTM, CDR2 ANQGSEA. Profiling relied on immunoSEQ multiplex PCR, and the TCRdb table lists in-frame clones only, not all of them. The repertoire consists of roughly 300,000 clones, with more than 85% occurring once and the leading ten covering around a sixth. V gene TRBV29-1 combines with J gene TRBJ2-5; 13 nucleotides line up with TRBD2. Sequencing was carried out using PBMCs or T cells enriched from blood (not recorded which). This receptor was obtained from a woman between 25 and 40 years old who had recovered from COVID-19. CDR3 nucleotides: TGCAGCGTTGGAGGACTAGCGGGAGCCGAAGAGACCCAGTACTTC. As protein: CSVGGLAGAEETQYF. The variable domain in full, with the rest retrieved from reference TRBV29-1 and TRBJ2-5, is SAVISQKPSRDICQRGTSLTIQCQVDSQVTMMFWYRQQPGQSLTLIATANQGSEATYESGFVIDKFPISRPNLTFSTLTVSNMSPEDSSIYLCSVGGLAGAEETQYFGPGTRLLVL.